The T cell receptor (beta chain) described here comes from a study of blood T cell repertoires in COVID-19. In the study overall: Sources were T cells, B-cell-depleted T cells, or PBMCs; the material itself was cDNA or gDNA.

This clone has only one observation. The table came from immunoSEQ multiplex PCR; TCRdb's copy has only in-frame clones and leaves some out. The sample carries some 58,000 clones, 65% to 90% recorded once. This TCR came from a man aged 35 to 55 with acute or convalescent COVID-19. The sample taken for sequencing was peripheral blood.

The CDR3 coding sequence is TGTGCCAGCAGCTTTAGTCAGGGGGCGCGTGGCTACACCTTC. Translating gives CASSFSQGARGYTF. The chain has TRBV11-2 and TRBJ1-2, with 8 bases identical to TRBD1. The germline V gene has CDR1 SGHAT and CDR2 FQNNGV. Trimming at V came to 3 bases and at J to 7 bases, leaving 7 bases not matched to a gene. The CDR3 is 14 residues long. Together with reference TRBV11-2 and TRBJ1-2, the CDR3 gives the full variable domain: EAGVAQSPRYKIIEKRQSVAFWCNPISGHATLYWYQQILGQGPKLLIQFQNNGVVDDSQLPKDRFSAERLKGVDSTLKIQPAKLEDSAVYLCASSFSQGARGYTFGSGTRLTVV.